Ten or more counts support the clone carrying this T cell receptor beta chain. It was on clinical symptoms, serum thyroxine, TRAb, thyroid ultrasound and orbital computed tomography that diagnosis relied. RNA transcripts were the source from which TCR beta CDR3 regions were amplified. Second-round multiplex PCR came after a first-round RT-PCR that employed HTBI primers. Using its own MiXCR run on the multiplex PCR reads, TCRdb lists one record per CDR3 protein. The sample records around 400,000 distinct CDR3 sequences, around 16% being singletons. Germline V gene lookup returns CDR1 GTSNPN and CDR2 SVGIG (reference sequence). V was trimmed by 3 bases and J by 7 bases, leaving 10 bases between them. This CDR3 contains 13 residues. This specimen belongs to a study of Graves' ophthalmopathy and Graves' hyperthyroidism.

The receptor was isolated from a young woman with Graves' ophthalmopathy. J is TRBJ1-6 and V is TRBV30; D is uncertain. The sample was peripheral blood. The CDR3 nucleotides read TGTGCCTGGAGCCGACAAATAAATTCACCCCTCCACTTT. Its protein is CAWSRQINSPLHF.